The clone carrying this T cell receptor beta chain has a count of ten or more. What it recognizes is unknown. This entry is derived from a study of CD8 T cells in ankylosing spondylitis. TCRdb re-called the 5' RACE reads through MiXCR, storing one row per CDR3 protein. The data contain some 150,000 distinct CDR3 sequences, approximately 10% of them singletons. This CDR3 has 19 amino acids. The germline V and J ends were trimmed by 0 bases and 6 bases, with 27 bases remaining between them. Germline V gene data show CDR1 as SGHRS and CDR2 as YFSETQ. Study-wide results and caveats: In synovial fluid and blood from reactive arthritis, some motif variants were previously reported.

This TCR was recovered from a female donor with ankylosing spondylitis or in good health (not recorded which). Sequencing was performed on blood, either unsorted or a sorted T cell fraction (not recorded which). This sequence joins TRBV5-1 and TRBJ1-2, with D possibly being TRBD1 (5 bases). The CDR3 DNA is TGCGCCAGCAGCTTGGGGAGGGGCGGCTCCTTAGGTATGAAGGATGGCTACACCTTC. Amino acids: CASSLGRGGSLGMKDGYTF.